The rows below give T cell receptor beta chains drawn from one sample of a study of cytomegalovirus exposure and HLA in healthy donors. Assay: immunoSEQ multiplex PCR; the TCRdb copy retains only in-frame clones and omits some. The data contain tens of thousands of clones, approximately 80% of them singletons. Material for sequencing was PBMCs. Receptors originate from a woman aged 25-40 years in good health and CMV-seronegative. The CDR3 runs from the conserved cysteine through the conserved F or W. A D gene is named only where the DNA matches it firmly. Clone size appears in some rows only: once, few, many, or a class for an expanded clone.

>TRBJ2-1|-|TRBV9|once
TGTGCCAGCAGCGTAGCTACGAGGGCAGCCTACAATGAGCAGTTCTTC
CASSVATRAAYNEQFF
>TRBJ2-1|TRBD1|TRBV7-9|-
TGTGCCAGCAGCTCCGGGACAGGGAGCAACAATGAGCAGTTCTTC
CASSSGTGSNNEQFF
>TRBJ1-3|TRBD1|TRBV4-1|few
TGCGCCAGCAGCCAGTTCCCCGGGCAGGGGGCAGAGAACTCTGGAAACACCATATATTTT
CASSQFPGQGAENSGNTIYF
>TRBJ2-7|-|TRBV20-1|once
TGCAGTGCCCTTTATTCGTACGAGCAGTACTTC
CSALYSYEQYF
>TRBJ1-5|-|TRBV7-2|once
TGTGCCAGCAGCCAAGTGGGGGCGCGAAATCAGCCCCAGCATTTT
CASSQVGARNQPQHF
>TRBJ1-1|-|TRBV6-1|-
TGTGCCAGCAGGGGCCTGCGGTCGGGGAAAACTGAAGCTTTCTTT
CASRGLRSGKTEAFF
>TRBJ1-4|-|TRBV5-5|-
TGTGCCAGCAGCGACACTGCAACTAATGAAAAACTGTTTTTT
CASSDTATNEKLFF
>TRBJ2-1|TRBD2|TRBV7-2|-
TGTGCCAGCAGCTTAGAATCTAGCGGGGGGGCCTCCAATGAGCAGTTCTTC
CASSLESSGGASNEQFF
>TRBJ1-5|TRBD1|TRBV6-1|-
TGTGCCAGCAGTCCGACAGGGGGCGTTCTGCAGCCCCAGCATTTT
CASSPTGGVLQPQHF
>TRBJ2-3|TRBD1|TRBV28|-
TGTGCCGGGAGGACAGGGGCAGATACGCAGTATTTT
CAGRTGADTQYF
>TRBJ1-2|-|TRBV20-1|-
TGCAGTGCTAGATTCAGGGGCTACACCTTC
CSARFRGYTF
>TRBJ2-1|TRBD2|TRBV6-5|-
TGTGCCAGCATCCCGCTAGCGGGCGGCAACAATGAGCAGTTCTTC
CASIPLAGGNNEQFF
>TRBJ2-3|TRBD2|TRBV4-3|-
TGCGCCAGCAGCCTTGCCGGGACTAGCATTTCAGATACGCAGTATTTT
CASSLAGTSISDTQYF
>TRBJ1-5|-|TRBV10-3|-
TGTGCCGTCGGAACGGGGGATAGCAATCAGCCCCAGCATTTT
CAVGTGDSNQPQHF
>TRBJ2-3|-|TRBV7-9|-
TGTTCCAGCAGCCGACGGACAGGACTAGCCCAGGGTGTCACAGATACGCAGTATTTT
CSSSRRTGLAQGVTDTQYF
>TRBJ1-1|TRBD1|TRBV9|-
TGTGCCAGCAGCGTAACCGGGACAGGGAACACTGAAGCTTTCTTT
CASSVTGTGNTEAFF
>TRBJ1-1|TRBD1|TRBV5-1|-
TGCGCCAGCAGCCGTCGAAACCAGAGACAGGGCCTTGATGACACTGAAGCTTTCTTT
CASSRRNQRQGLDDTEAFF
>TRBJ2-5|TRBD2|TRBV9|-
TGTGCCAGCAGCACGGGACTAGCGGCACAAGAGACCCAGTACTTC
CASSTGLAAQETQYF
>TRBJ2-7|-|TRBV20-1|-
TGCAGTGCTGCGCTGCAGGGAAAGCAGTACTTC
CSAALQGKQYF
>TRBJ2-2|-|TRBV7-7|-
TGTGCTAGCAGCCCCGCAGGGTTTCGGCCCGGGGAGCTGTTTTTT
CASSPAGFRPGELFF
>TRBJ2-5|TRBD1|TRBV19|-
TGTGCCAGTAGTATTAGGGACAGTACCTACTTC
CASSIRDSTYF
>TRBJ1-6|-|TRBV7-9|-
TGTGCCAGCAGCCCAACGGGGAGACCGCCTGGGTACTCACCCCTCCACTTT
CASSPTGRPPGYSPLHF
>TRBJ1-3|TRBD1|TRBV28|-
TGTGCCAGCAGTCGAGGGGGCGGCCCTGGAAACACCATATATTTT
CASSRGGGPGNTIYF
>TRBJ2-7|TRBD1|TRBV13|-
TGTGCCAGCAGCCGGGACAGCTCCTACGAGCAGTACTTC
CASSRDSSYEQYF
>TRBJ1-1|-|TRBV28|-
TGTGCCAGCAGTCCGCTAATCCGGAACACTGAAGCTTTCTTT
CASSPLIRNTEAFF
>TRBJ2-7|-|TRBV5-5|once
TGTGCCAGCAGCTTGGAGACAGAGTACTACGAGCAGTACTTC
CASSLETEYYEQYF
>TRBJ1-2|-|TRBV5-4|-
TGTGCCAGCAGCTTTCCCGGCCCTAGGTATGGCTACACCTTC
CASSFPGPRYGYTF
>TRBJ1-1|-|TRBV7-2|-
TGTGCCAGCAGCTCCTGGACAAGGAAGAACACTGAAGCTTTCTTT
CASSSWTRKNTEAFF
>TRBJ1-2|-|TRBV7-9|-
TGTGCCAGCAGCCCCCCGGGGGGCGGCTACACCTTC
CASSPPGGGYTF